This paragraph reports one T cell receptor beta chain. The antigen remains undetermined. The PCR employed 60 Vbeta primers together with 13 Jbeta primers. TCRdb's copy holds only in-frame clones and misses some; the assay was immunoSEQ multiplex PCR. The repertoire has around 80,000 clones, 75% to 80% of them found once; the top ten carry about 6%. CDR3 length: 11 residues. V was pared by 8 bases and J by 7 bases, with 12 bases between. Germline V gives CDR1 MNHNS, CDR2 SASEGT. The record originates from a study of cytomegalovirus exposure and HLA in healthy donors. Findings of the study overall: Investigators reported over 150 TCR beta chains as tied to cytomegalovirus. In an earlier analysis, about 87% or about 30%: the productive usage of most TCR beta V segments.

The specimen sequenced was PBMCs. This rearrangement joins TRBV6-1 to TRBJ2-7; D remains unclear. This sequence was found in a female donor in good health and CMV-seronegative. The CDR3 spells CASAAVGEQYF. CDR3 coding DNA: TGTGCCAGCGCGGCGGTCGGGGAGCAGTACTTC.